Listed here are 3 T cell receptor beta chains from one sample, sequenced in a study of blood T cells in healthy people across ages. Alongside a J-beta primer mix, a sample-barcoded 5' primer served in a second PCR lasting about 6 to 11 cycles. TCRdb redid the calling of the 5' RACE reads with MiXCR, one entry per CDR3 protein. Of 1.5 million or so distinct CDR3 sequences in the sample, around 40% were seen once. The sequencing sample was made of blood. The receptors shown here come from a woman aged 18-35 years in good health.

This chain links TRBV5-1 with TRBJ2-7; D gene uncertain. TRBJ2-5 explains the end of the DNA better; the J call may be wrong. The CDR3 has 15 amino acids. Germline-derived CDR1 and CDR2 are SGHRS and YFSETQ. The CDR3 region has the DNA TGCGCCAGCAGCCTTGGCGGCCCCGGGCGGGAGACCCAGTACTTC. Its translation is CASSLGGPGRETQYF.

The chain uses TRBV20-1 and TRBJ1-6; no definite D call. The CDR3 has 14 residues. The germline V gene has CDR1 DFQATT and CDR2 SNEGSKA (reference sequence). In nucleotides, the CDR3 is TGCACTTCGGTGACCCCGGGGATACATTCACCCCTCCACTTT. Protein: CTSVTPGIHSPLHF.

The CDR3 bases are TGCGCCAGCAGCCACGACCAAGGTAAGCAGTATTTT. Its protein is CASSHDQGKQYF. The V gene is TRBV4-1, the J gene TRBJ2-3; D unclear. This CDR3 region has 12 residues. V was pared by 3 bases and J by 11 bases, with 12 bases between. Germline values: CDR1 MGHRA, CDR2 YSYEKL.